This TCR beta chain was captured in a study of shared clonotypes between healthy human individuals. Study-level findings and limits: Larger estimated richness was generally recorded for naive subsets relative to memory subsets. Deeper or shallower sequencing was expected to change how clonotypes are shared among donors. Genetic and exposure-history diversity was limited by the few donors. For naive CD4 cells, approximately 4.8% of clonotypes were shared across a handful of donors.

Only in-frame clones appear in the TCRdb table, and some are missing; sequencing was by immunoSEQ multiplex PCR. The sample carries 640,000 or so clones, approximately 79% recorded once. The germline V gene encodes CDR1 SGHVS and CDR2 FNYEAQ. The CDR3 spans 17 residues. With 5 bases clipped from V and 2 bases from J, the junction kept 11 bases outside the gene matches. A note on this clone: Antigen: not known.

The receptor comes from a woman aged 25-40 years in good health. The sample consisted of memory CD4+ T cells sorted from blood. Documented subset: CD45RA-negative fraction. V is TRBV7-6 and J is TRBJ2-2, with 7 bases matching TRBD1. CDR3 bases: TGTGCCAGCAGCCGACAGGGCCCTACCTTAAACACCGGGGAGCTGTTTTTT. It codes for CASSRQGPTLNTGELFF.